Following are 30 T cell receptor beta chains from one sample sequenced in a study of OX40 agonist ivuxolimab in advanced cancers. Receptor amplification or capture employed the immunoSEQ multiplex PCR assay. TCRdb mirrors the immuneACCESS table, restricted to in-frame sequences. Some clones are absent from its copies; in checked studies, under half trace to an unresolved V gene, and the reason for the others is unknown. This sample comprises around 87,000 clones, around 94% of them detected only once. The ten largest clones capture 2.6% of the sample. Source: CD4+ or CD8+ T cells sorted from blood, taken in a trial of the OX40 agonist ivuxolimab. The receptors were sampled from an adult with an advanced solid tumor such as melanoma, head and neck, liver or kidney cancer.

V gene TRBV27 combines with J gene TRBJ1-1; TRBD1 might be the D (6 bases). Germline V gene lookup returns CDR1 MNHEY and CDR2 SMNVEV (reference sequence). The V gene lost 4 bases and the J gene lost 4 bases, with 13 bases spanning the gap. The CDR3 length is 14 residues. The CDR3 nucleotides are TGTGCCAGCAGTTCGAGGACAGTTCCCACTGAAGCTTTCTTT. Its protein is CASSSRTVPTEAFF.

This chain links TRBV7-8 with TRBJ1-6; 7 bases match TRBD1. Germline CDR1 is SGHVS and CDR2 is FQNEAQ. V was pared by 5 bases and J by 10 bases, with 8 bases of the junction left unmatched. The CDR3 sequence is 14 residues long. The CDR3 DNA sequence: TGTGCCAGCAGCATGAGGGGGCAGAACTCACCCCTCCACTTT. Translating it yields CASSMRGQNSPLHF.

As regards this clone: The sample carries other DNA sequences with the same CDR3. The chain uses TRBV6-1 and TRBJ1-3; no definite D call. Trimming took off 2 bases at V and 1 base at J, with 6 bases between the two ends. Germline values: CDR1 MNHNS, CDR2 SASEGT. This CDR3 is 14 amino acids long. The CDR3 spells CASSEWGSGNTIYF. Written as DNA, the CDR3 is TGTGCCAGCAGTGAATGGGGTTCTGGAAACACCATATATTTT.

The CDR3 here is CASSLNPGTGEAFF. The DNA of the CDR3 is TGTGCCAGCAGCTTAAACCCCGGGACAGGGGAAGCTTTCTTT. J is TRBJ1-1 and V is TRBV11-2; 9 bases map to TRBD1. CDR3 length equals 14 residues. Germline V gene sequence: CDR1 SGHAT, CDR2 FQNNGV. The V and J ends lost 2 bases and 8 bases, in that order; junction bases with no gene match: 6.

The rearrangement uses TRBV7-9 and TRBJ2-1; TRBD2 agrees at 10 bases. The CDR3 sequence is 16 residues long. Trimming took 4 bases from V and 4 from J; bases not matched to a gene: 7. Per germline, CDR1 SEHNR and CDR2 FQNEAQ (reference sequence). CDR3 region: CASSSPGLAEYNEQFF. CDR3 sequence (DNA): TGTGCCAGCAGCTCCCCCGGACTAGCGGAATACAATGAGCAGTTCTTC.

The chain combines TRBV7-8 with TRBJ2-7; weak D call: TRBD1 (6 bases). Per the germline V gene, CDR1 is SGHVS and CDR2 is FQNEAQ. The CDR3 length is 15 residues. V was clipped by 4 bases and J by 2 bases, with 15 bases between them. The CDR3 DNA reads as TGTGCCAGCAGCTCCCGGGACACGAATCCCTACGAGCAGTACTTC. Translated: CASSSRDTNPYEQYF.

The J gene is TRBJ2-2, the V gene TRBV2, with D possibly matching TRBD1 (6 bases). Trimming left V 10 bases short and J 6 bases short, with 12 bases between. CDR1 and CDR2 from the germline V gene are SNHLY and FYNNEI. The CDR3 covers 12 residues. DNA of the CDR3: TGTGCCACCCGCGAGGGGGCCGGGGAGCTGTTTTTT. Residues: CATREGAGELFF.

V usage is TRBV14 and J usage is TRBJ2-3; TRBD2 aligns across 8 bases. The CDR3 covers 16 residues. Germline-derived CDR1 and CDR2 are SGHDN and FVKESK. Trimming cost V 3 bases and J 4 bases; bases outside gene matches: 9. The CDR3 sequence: CASSQVSGVSPDTQYF. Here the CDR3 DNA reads TGTGCCAGCAGCCAGGTTAGCGGGGTGAGCCCAGATACGCAGTATTTT. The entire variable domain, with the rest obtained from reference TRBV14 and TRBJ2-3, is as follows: EAGVTQFPSHSVIEKGQTVTLRCDPISGHDNLYWYRRVMGKEIKFLLHFVKESKQDESGMPNNRFLAERTGGTYSTLKVQPAELEDSGVYFCASSQVSGVSPDTQYFGPGTRLTVL.

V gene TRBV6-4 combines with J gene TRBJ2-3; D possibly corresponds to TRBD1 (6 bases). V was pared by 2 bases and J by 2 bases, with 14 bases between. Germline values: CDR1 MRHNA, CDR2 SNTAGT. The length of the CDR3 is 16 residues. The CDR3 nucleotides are TGTGCCAGCAGTGACGAAGGACAGAGCCTCACAGATACGCAGTATTTT. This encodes CASSDEGQSLTDTQYF.

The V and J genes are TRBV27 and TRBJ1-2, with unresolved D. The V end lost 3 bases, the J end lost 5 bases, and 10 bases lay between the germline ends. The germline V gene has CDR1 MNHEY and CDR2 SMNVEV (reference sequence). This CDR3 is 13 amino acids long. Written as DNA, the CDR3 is TGTGCCAGCAGTTTTGGCAGCCAGTATGGCTACACCTTC. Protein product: CASSFGSQYGYTF.

The CDR3 sequence is CASSLYGASEAFF. CDR3 bases: TGTGCCAGCAGTTTATATGGAGCGAGTGAAGCTTTCTTT. The chain couples TRBV27 to TRBJ1-1; D is uncertain. The germline V gene encodes CDR1 MNHEY and CDR2 SMNVEV (reference sequence). This CDR3 contains 13 residues. Trimming removed 1 base at V and 7 bases at J, with 10 bases between.

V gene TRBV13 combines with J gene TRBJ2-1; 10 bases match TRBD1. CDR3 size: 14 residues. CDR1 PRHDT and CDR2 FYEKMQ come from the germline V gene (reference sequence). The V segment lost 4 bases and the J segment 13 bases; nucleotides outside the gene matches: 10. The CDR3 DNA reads TGTGCCAGCAGCTCGACAGGGGGCGGCCGACCTCAGTTCTTC. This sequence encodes CASSSTGGGRPQFF.

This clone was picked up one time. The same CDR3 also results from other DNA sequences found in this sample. DNA for the CDR3: TGTGCCAGCAGTTACTCGACCGGCTACGAGCAGTACTTC. Translating gives CASSYSTGYEQYF. This chain joins TRBV6-5 and TRBJ2-7; the D is unclear. Trimming took 0 bases from V and 3 from J, leaving 6 bases between them. Germline loops: CDR1 MNHEY, CDR2 SVGAGI. The CDR3 has 13 residues.

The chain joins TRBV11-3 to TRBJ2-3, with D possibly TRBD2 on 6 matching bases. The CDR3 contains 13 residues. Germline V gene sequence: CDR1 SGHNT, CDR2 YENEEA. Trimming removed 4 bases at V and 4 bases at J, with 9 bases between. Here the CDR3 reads CASSSRGPDTQYF. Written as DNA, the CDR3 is TGTGCCAGCAGCTCGCGGGGTCCAGATACGCAGTATTTT.

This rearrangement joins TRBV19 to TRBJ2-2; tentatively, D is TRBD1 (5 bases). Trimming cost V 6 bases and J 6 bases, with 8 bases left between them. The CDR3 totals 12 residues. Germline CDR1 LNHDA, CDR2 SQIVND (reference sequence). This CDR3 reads CASRRGSGELFF. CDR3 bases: TGTGCCAGTAGAAGGGGTTCCGGGGAGCTGTTTTTT.

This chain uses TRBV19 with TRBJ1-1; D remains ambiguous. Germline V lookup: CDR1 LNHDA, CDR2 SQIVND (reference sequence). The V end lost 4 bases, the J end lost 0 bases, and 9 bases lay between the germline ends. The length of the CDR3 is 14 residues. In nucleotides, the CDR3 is TGTGCCAGTAGTAGTGGAGGAATGAACACTGAAGCTTTCTTT. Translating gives CASSSGGMNTEAFF.

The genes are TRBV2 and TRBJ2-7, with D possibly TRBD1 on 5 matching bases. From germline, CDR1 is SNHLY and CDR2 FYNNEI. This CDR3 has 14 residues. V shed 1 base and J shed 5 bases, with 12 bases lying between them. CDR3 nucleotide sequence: TGTGCCAGCAGTGAAGGGGGCTTAGGCCACGAGCAGTACTTC. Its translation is CASSEGGLGHEQYF.

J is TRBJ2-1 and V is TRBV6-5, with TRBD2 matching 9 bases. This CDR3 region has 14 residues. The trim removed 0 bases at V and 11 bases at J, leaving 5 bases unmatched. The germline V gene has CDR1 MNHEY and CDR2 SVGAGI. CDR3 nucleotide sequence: TGTGCCAGCAGTTACTCGGCGGGGGGGCCCCAGCAGTTCTTC. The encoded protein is CASSYSAGGPQQFF.

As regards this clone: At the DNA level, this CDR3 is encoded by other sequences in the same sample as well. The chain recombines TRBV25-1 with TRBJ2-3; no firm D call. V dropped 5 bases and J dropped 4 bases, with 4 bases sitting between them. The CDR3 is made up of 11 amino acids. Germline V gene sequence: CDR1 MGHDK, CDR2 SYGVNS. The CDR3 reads CASSLADTQYF. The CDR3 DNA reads TGTGCCAGCAGTCTGGCAGATACGCAGTATTTT.

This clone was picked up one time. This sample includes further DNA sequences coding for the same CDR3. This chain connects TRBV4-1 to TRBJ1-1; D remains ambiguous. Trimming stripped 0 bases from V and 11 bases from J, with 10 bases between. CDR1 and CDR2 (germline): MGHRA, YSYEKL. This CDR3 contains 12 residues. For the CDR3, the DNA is TGCGCCAGCAGCCAAGAGGGCTTTGAGGCTTTCTTT. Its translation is CASSQEGFEAFF.

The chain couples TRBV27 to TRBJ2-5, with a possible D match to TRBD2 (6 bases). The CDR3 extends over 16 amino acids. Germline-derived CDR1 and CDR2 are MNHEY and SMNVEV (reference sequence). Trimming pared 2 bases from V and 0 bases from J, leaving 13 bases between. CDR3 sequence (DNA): TGTGCCAGCAGTTTAGGGCGGGGAACCTACCAAGAGACCCAGTACTTC. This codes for CASSLGRGTYQETQYF.

CDR3 sequence reads: CASSMSSGIGETQYF. The CDR3 DNA is TGTGCCAGTAGTATGAGTAGCGGGATAGGAGAGACCCAGTACTTC. J is TRBJ2-5 and V is TRBV19; 8 nucleotides agree with TRBD2. V shed 3 bases and J 4 bases; nucleotides not matched to a gene: 7. The CDR3 is 15 amino acids. Looked up from germline, CDR1 is LNHDA and CDR2 is SQIVND (reference sequence).

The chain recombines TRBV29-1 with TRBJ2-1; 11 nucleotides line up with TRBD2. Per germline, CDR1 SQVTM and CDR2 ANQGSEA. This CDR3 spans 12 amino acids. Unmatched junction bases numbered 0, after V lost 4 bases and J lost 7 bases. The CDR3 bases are TGCAGCGTTGGACTAGCGGGGAATGAGCAGTTCTTC. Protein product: CSVGLAGNEQFF.

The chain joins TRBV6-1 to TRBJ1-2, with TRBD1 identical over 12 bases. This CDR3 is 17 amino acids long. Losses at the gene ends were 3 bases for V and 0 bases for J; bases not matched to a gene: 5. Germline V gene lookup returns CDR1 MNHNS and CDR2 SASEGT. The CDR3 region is CASSDRGQGASNYGYTF. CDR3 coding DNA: TGTGCCAGCAGTGATAGGGGACAGGGGGCCTCTAACTATGGCTACACCTTC.

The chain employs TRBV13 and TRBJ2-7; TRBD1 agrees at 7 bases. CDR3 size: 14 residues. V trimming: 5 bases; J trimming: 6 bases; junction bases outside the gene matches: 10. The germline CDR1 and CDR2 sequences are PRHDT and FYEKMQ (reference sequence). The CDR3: CASSPMTGMGEQYF. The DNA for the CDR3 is TGTGCCAGCAGCCCAATGACAGGGATGGGCGAGCAGTACTTC.

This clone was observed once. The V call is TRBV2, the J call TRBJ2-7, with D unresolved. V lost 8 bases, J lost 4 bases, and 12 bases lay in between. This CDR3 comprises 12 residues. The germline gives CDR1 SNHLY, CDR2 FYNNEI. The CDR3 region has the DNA TGTGCCAGCCGAGGCGGAATTTACGAGCAGTACTTC. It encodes CASRGGIYEQYF.

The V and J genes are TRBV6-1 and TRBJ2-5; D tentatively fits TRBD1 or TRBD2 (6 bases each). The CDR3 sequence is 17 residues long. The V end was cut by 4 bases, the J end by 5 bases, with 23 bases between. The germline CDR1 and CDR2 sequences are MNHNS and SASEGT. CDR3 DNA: TGTGCCAGCAGTGTCCACCGGGAGCTGGGGGCTGGGGAGACCCAGTACTTC. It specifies CASSVHRELGAGETQYF.

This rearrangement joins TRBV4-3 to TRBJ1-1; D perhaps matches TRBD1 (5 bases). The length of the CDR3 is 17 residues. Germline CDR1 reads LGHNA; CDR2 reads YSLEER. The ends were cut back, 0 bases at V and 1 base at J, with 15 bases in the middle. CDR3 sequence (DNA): TGCGCCAGCAGCCAAGAGGGGACGGGGAATCCGAACACTGAAGCTTTCTTT. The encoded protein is CASSQEGTGNPNTEAFF.

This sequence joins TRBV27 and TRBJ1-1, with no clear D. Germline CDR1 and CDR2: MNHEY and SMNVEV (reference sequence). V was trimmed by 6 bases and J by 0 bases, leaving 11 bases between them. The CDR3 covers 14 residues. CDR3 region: CASRVRFVNTEAFF. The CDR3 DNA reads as TGTGCCAGCAGAGTAAGATTTGTGAACACTGAAGCTTTCTTT.

CDR3 DNA: TGCAGCGTCGTCCGACAGGGGACTGAAGCTTTCTTT. Protein sequence: CSVVRQGTEAFF. V gene TRBV29-1 combines with J gene TRBJ1-1, with 8 bases identical to TRBD1. Trimming at V came to 6 bases and at J to 5 bases, leaving 5 bases not matched to a gene. This CDR3 has 12 residues. The V gene's germline CDR1 is SQVTM and CDR2 ANQGSEA.